Included here is one TCR beta chain sequence, with context. Its specificity is not known. The PCR employed 60 Vbeta primers together with 13 Jbeta primers. TCRdb keeps only in-frame clones here, not all; method: immunoSEQ multiplex PCR. The table has about 160,000 clones, about four fifths seen once. These data come from a study of cytomegalovirus exposure and HLA in healthy donors. Findings and limits, study-wide: Sequencing depth roughly uniform across donors was assumed in presence/absence analyses. The authors enumerated over 150 TCR beta chains as linked to cytomegalovirus. As immune exposure information, only CMV serostatus was available.

The donors, nominally healthy at sampling, likely had unrecorded immune exposures. Germline loops: CDR1 SGHTA, CDR2 FQGNSA. V was pared by 3 bases and J by 5 bases, with 2 bases of the junction left unmatched. The CDR3 contains 14 residues. The TCR originated in a woman in her 50s in good health and CMV-seronegative. The sequencing input was PBMCs. This chain links TRBV7-2 with TRBJ1-2; TRBD1 agrees at 11 bases. CDR3: CASSLDRGLYGYTF. The CDR3 DNA follows: TGTGCCAGCAGCTTGGACAGGGGGCTTTATGGCTACACCTTC.